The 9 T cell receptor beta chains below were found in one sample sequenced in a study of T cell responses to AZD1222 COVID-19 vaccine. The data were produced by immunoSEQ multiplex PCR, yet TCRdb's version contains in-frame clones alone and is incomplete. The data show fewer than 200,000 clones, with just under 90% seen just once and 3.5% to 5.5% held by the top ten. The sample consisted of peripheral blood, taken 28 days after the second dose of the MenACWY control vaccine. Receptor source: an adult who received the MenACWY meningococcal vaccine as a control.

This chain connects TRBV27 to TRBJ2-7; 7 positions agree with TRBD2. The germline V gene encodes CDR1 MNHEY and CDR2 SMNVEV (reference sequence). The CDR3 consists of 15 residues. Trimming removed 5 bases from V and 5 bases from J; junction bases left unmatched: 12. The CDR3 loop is CASSGRTKRGDEQYF. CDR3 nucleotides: TGTGCCAGCAGTGGGAGGACTAAACGGGGGGACGAGCAGTACTTC.

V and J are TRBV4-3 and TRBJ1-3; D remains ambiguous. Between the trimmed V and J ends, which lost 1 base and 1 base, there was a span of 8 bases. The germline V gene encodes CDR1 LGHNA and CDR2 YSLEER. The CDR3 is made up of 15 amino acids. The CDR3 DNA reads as TGCGCCAGCAGCCAAGGGATTCCATCTGGAAACACCATATATTTT. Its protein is CASSQGIPSGNTIYF.

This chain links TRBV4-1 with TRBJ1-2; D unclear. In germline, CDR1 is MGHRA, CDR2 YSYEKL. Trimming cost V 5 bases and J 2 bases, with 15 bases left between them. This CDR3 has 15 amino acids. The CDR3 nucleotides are TGCGCCAGCAGCGAAGGGTTCACCAGAAACTATGGCTACACCTTC. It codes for CASSEGFTRNYGYTF.

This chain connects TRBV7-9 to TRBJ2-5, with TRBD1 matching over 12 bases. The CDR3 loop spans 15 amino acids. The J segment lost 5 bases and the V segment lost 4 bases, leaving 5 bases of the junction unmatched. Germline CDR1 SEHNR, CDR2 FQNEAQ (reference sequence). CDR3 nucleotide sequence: TGTGCCAGCAGCTCTTCGGGACAGGGGGCTGAGACCCAGTACTTC. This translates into CASSSSGQGAETQYF.

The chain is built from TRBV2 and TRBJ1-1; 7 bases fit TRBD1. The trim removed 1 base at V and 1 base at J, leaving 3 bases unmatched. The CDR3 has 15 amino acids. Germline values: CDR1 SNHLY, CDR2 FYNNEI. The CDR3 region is CASSEDRGGNTEAFF. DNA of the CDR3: TGTGCCAGCAGTGAAGACAGGGGAGGGAACACTGAAGCTTTCTTT.

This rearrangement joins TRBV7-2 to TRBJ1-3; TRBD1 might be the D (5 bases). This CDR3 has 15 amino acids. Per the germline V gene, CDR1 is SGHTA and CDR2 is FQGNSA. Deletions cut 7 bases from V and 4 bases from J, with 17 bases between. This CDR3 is CASTQAGWEGNTIYF. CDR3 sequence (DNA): TGTGCCAGCACCCAGGCAGGGTGGGAAGGAAACACCATATATTTT.

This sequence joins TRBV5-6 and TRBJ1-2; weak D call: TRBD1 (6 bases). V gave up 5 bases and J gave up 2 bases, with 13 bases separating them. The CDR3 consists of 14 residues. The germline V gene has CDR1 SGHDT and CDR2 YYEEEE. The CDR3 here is CASRETGNNYGYTF. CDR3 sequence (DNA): TGTGCCAGCAGGGAAACAGGGAACAACTATGGCTACACCTTC.

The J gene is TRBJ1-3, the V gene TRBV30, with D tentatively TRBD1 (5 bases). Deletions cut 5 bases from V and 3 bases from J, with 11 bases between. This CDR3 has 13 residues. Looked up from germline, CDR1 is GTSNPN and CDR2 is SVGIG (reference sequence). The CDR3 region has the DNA TGTGCCTGGGTGATGGGGCTTGGAAACACCATATATTTT. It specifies CAWVMGLGNTIYF.

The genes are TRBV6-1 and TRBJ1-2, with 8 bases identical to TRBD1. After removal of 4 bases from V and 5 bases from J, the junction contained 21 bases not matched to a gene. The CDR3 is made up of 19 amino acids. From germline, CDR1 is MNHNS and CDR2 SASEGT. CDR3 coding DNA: TGTGCCAGCAGTGGGGTTGGAGGACAGGGTTCGAATTTGCTATATGGCTACACCTTC. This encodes CASSGVGGQGSNLLYGYTF.